This T cell receptor (beta chain) was obtained from a study of tumor-infiltrating lymphocytes in oesophageal squamous cell carcinoma. The CDR3 totals 12 residues. CDR1 and CDR2 (germline): DFQATT, SNEGSKA (reference sequence). A single record per CDR3 protein comes from TCRdb applying MiXCR to the PCR reads. The sample has just under 20,000 distinct CDR3 sequences; roughly two fifths are singletons. Sequenced: esophageal tumor tissue. The receptor comes from a male donor with esophageal squamous cell carcinoma. The rearrangement links TRBV20-1 to TRBJ2-3; no firm D call. Judging by the DNA end, TRBJ2-7 fits better; the J call may be wrong. The chain's CDR3 is CSVVRSTYEQYF. In DNA form, the CDR3 reads TGCAGTGTAGTTAGGTCTACCTACGAGCAGTACTTC.